This T cell receptor beta chain originates from a study of OX40 agonist ivuxolimab in advanced cancers. Germline V lookup: CDR1 WNHNN, CDR2 SYGVQD (reference sequence). V lost 2 bases to trimming and J lost 7 bases, with 17 bases between them. CDR3 length: 16 residues. This table comes from immunoSEQ multiplex PCR, and its TCRdb copy is limited to in-frame clones, with some not included. The profile shows tens of thousands of clones, 86% of them singletons. The chain carries TRBV10-1 and TRBJ1-4; weak D call: TRBD1 (6 bases). The sequencing used CD4+ or CD8+ T cells sorted from blood, collected in a trial of the OX40 agonist ivuxolimab. This clonotype originated in an adult with an advanced solid tumor such as melanoma, head and neck, liver or kidney cancer. The CDR3 region is CASSEDSLRGLEKLFF. CDR3 coding DNA: TGCGCCAGCAGTGAGGACAGCCTCAGGGGCCTTGAAAAACTGTTTTTT.